Below are 5 T cell receptor beta chains sequenced from a single sample in a study of OX40 agonist ivuxolimab in advanced cancers. Clones were read by immunoSEQ multiplex PCR, and TCRdb kept only the in-frame ones, dropping some. The sample yields tens of thousands of clones, 70% to 90% seen once. The source material was CD4+ or CD8+ T cells sorted from blood, sampled in a trial of the OX40 agonist ivuxolimab. The receptors come from an adult with an advanced solid tumor such as melanoma, head and neck, liver or kidney cancer.

This clone was recorded only once. This rearrangement joins TRBV5-1 to TRBJ1-1; possible D gene TRBD1, 6 bases. There are 14 residues in the CDR3. Per germline, CDR1 SGHRS and CDR2 YFSETQ. V lost 0 bases, J lost 0 bases, and 6 bases lay in between. For the CDR3, the DNA is TGCGCCAGCAGCTTGGAGGGGGTGAACACTGAAGCTTTCTTT. Protein: CASSLEGVNTEAFF. The whole variable domain, filled in from reference TRBV5-1 and TRBJ1-1, reads KAGVTQTPRYLIKTRGQQVTLSCSPISGHRSVSWYQQTPGQGLQFLFEYFSETQRNKGNFPGRFSGRQFSNSRSEMNVSTLELGDSALYLCASSLEGVNTEAFFGQGTRLTVV.

The chain combines TRBV19 with TRBJ1-6, with TRBD1 as a possible D gene (5 bases). The CDR3 covers 15 residues. CDR1 and CDR2 from the germline V gene are LNHDA and SQIVND (reference sequence). Between the trimmed V and J ends, which lost 4 bases and 6 bases, there was a span of 13 bases. CDR3 protein: CASSTTGTVNSPLHF. The CDR3 DNA reads as TGTGCCAGTAGTACCACCGGGACGGTTAATTCACCCCTCCACTTT.

The V and J genes are TRBV7-2 and TRBJ2-7; D gene uncertain. There are 12 residues in the CDR3. Deletions cut 6 bases from V and 4 bases from J, with 10 bases between. Germline V gene sequence: CDR1 SGHTA, CDR2 FQGNSA. CDR3 in amino acids: CASSSIPYEQYF. CDR3 nucleotide sequence: TGTGCCAGCAGTTCCATACCATACGAGCAGTACTTC.

The chain is built from TRBV19 and TRBJ1-2; 8 bases align to TRBD1. CDR1 LNHDA and CDR2 SQIVND come from the germline V gene (reference sequence). This CDR3 contains 16 residues. The ends lost 3 bases at V and 2 bases at J; junction bases unmatched: 8. This chain's CDR3 is CASSIPSRTGNYGYTF. Written as DNA, the CDR3 is TGTGCCAGTAGTATCCCTAGCCGGACAGGGAACTATGGCTACACCTTC.

This chain joins TRBV5-6 and TRBJ2-7; 8 positions agree with TRBD2. Germline CDR1 reads SGHDT; CDR2 reads YYEEEE. Germline trimming cut 2 bases from V and 6 bases from J; bases unmatched to any gene: 7. There are 14 residues in the CDR3. The CDR3 coding sequence is TGTGCCAGCAGCTTCGGGGGGGCTATGGGCGAGCAGTACTTC. This encodes CASSFGGAMGEQYF.